These 23 T cell receptor beta chains were sequenced from one sample in a study of T cell repertoires in cytomegalovirus infection. For these TCRs, the target antigens are not known. TCRdb re-called the reads through MiXCR, storing one row per CDR3 protein. The sample yields fewer than 950,000 distinct CDR3 sequences, about 33% seen once. Sequences were derived from cultured CD8+ T cells from PBMCs, sampled from culture after CMV antigen stimulation. The receptors shown here come from a human donor in good health (CMV status not recorded). Some clones in this sample may be carry-over from other donors' samples.

The DNA for the CDR3 is TGTGCCAGCAGCTTACCGAACCCTCAAGAGACCCAGTACTTC. Translating it yields CASSLPNPQETQYF. The V gene is TRBV11-2, the J gene TRBJ2-5; no clear D. Trimming cost V 2 bases and J 2 bases, with 9 bases left between them. This CDR3 is built from 14 residues. Per germline, CDR1 SGHAT and CDR2 FQNNGV.

This chain links TRBV25-1 with TRBJ1-2, with TRBD1 matching over 8 bases. In germline, CDR1 is MGHDK, CDR2 SYGVNS. V shed 3 bases and J 5 bases; nucleotides not matched to a gene: 14. The CDR3 sequence is 17 residues long. The CDR3 coding sequence is TGTGCCAGCAGTGATCCCTCCCTCCCAGGGGGCGAGTATGGCTACACCTTC. It codes for CASSDPSLPGGEYGYTF.

Details on this clonotype: An end of the junction differs from the germline gene, which may be a read error. J is TRBJ1-2 and V is TRBV18; the D is unclear. From germline, CDR1 is KGHSH and CDR2 LQKENI. The length of the CDR3 is 14 residues. CDR3: CASAPYGANYGYTF. The DNA of the CDR3 is TGTGCCAGCGCACCATACGGGGCTAACTATGGCTACACCTTC.

The J gene is TRBJ2-5, the V gene TRBV7-9; 9 nucleotides align to TRBD1. V was clipped by 6 bases and J by 5 bases; unmatched bases: 7. The CDR3 has 14 residues. CDR1 and CDR2 from the germline V gene are SEHNR and FQNEAQ (reference sequence). The CDR3 protein is CASRQQGAGETQYF. The CDR3, as DNA: TGTGCCAGCAGGCAACAGGGGGCCGGGGAGACCCAGTACTTC.

This clonotype was observed a handful of times. The rearrangement links TRBV19 to TRBJ1-5, with 10 nucleotides matching TRBD1. This CDR3 is built from 17 residues. Germline values: CDR1 LNHDA, CDR2 SQIVND (reference sequence). Unmatched junction bases numbered 7, after V lost 3 bases and J lost 2 bases. The CDR3 region is CASSIDRGPVGNQPQHF. CDR3 bases: TGTGCCAGTAGTATCGACAGGGGGCCGGTTGGCAATCAGCCCCAGCATTTT.

This clonotype was observed many times. For the CDR3, the DNA is TGTGCCAGCAGCTTTCTAGGCTCTAGCACAGATACGCAGTATTTT. Its protein is CASSFLGSSTDTQYF. This chain uses TRBV7-2 with TRBJ2-3; D remains ambiguous. This CDR3 region has 15 residues. Per germline, CDR1 SGHTA and CDR2 FQGNSA. The V gene lost 3 bases and the J gene lost 0 bases, with 10 bases spanning the gap.

The chain employs TRBV27 and TRBJ2-3; 9 bases map to TRBD2. Trimming cost V 5 bases and J 0 bases; bases outside gene matches: 12. The CDR3 is made up of 18 amino acids. CDR1 and CDR2 (germline): MNHEY, SMNVEV (reference sequence). The CDR3 region has the DNA TGTGCCAGCAGTCACCGGGGATTAGCGGGGGATAGCACAGATACGCAGTATTTT. Residues: CASSHRGLAGDSTDTQYF.

This chain connects TRBV19 to TRBJ2-1; D not resolved. Trimming shortened V by 5 bases and J by 3 bases, and 20 bases separated the two germline ends. The length of the CDR3 is 17 residues. Per germline, CDR1 LNHDA and CDR2 SQIVND (reference sequence). Written as DNA, the CDR3 is TGTGCCAGTAGTGGTCTAACCGACATCTCCCTCTACAATGAGCAGTTCTTC. This encodes CASSGLTDISLYNEQFF. Full variable domain (remainder filled in from reference TRBV19 and TRBJ2-1): DGGITQSPKYLFRKEGQNVTLSCEQNLNHDAMYWYRQDPGQGLRLIYYSQIVNDFQKGDIAEGYSVSREKKESFPLTVTSAQKNPTAFYLCASSGLTDISLYNEQFFGPGTRLTVL.

This clonotype was counted many times. This chain uses TRBV7-2 with TRBJ2-3, with 7 bases identical to TRBD1. In germline, CDR1 is SGHTA, CDR2 FQGNSA. The ends lost 1 base at V and 5 bases at J; junction bases unmatched: 9. The CDR3 runs 16 residues. The CDR3 sequence: CASSLGTGFGIDTQYF. The CDR3 nucleotides are TGTGCCAGCAGCTTAGGGACAGGCTTCGGGATAGATACGCAGTATTTT.

This clonotype was observed many times. This rearrangement joins TRBV24-1 to TRBJ2-6, with 7 bases fitting TRBD1. Per the germline V gene, CDR1 is KGHDR and CDR2 is SFDVKD. This CDR3 is built from 16 residues. Losses at the gene ends were 3 bases for V and 2 bases for J; bases not matched to a gene: 3. Here the CDR3 reads CATSDPQGAGANVLTF. The CDR3 DNA follows: TGTGCCACCAGTGATCCTCAGGGGGCTGGGGCCAACGTCCTGACTTTC.

CDR3 amino acids: CASSLPGGTGGTYEQYF. As DNA, the CDR3 is TGTGCCAGCAGCCTACCGGGAGGGACCGGAGGGACCTACGAGCAGTACTTC. This chain joins TRBV7-9 and TRBJ2-7; TRBD2 matches at 8 bases. CDR3 length: 17 residues. Looked up from germline, CDR1 is SEHNR and CDR2 is FQNEAQ (reference sequence). With 5 bases clipped from V and 2 bases from J, the junction kept 14 bases outside the gene matches.

This clonotype was seen only a few times. The chain has TRBV19 and TRBJ1-6; D may be TRBD1 (6 bases). The germline V and J ends were trimmed by 3 bases and 9 bases, with 12 bases remaining between them. The CDR3 is 14 residues long. Germline assignment: CDR1 LNHDA and CDR2 SQIVND (reference sequence). The CDR3 is CASSISGASSPLHF. The CDR3 nucleotides read TGTGCCAGTAGTATCTCAGGGGCTAGTTCACCCCTCCACTTT.

The chain uses TRBV7-8 and TRBJ2-7; TRBD1 agrees at 9 bases. This CDR3 is 23 amino acids long. After removal of 0 bases from V and 1 base from J, the junction contained 25 bases not matched to a gene. CDR1 SGHVS and CDR2 FQNEAQ come from the germline V gene. CDR3 bases: TGTGCCAGCAGCTTAGCTTTTGGACAGGGGCACTCGGGGCGCTTTGTGGTGTCCTACGAGCAGTACGTC. Amino acid sequence: CASSLAFGQGHSGRFVVSYEQYV.

As regards this clonotype: This may be a read error: a much more frequent sequence differs by one nucleotide. The CDR3 sequence is CAINGHGPNTEAFF. The CDR3 nucleotides are TGTGCCATCAACGGACATGGGCCGAACACTGAAGCTTTCTTT. The V gene is TRBV10-3, the J gene TRBJ1-1, with D possibly being TRBD1 (5 bases). The CDR3 sequence is 14 residues long. Trimming left V 7 bases short and J 1 base short, with 13 bases between. Germline V gene sequence: CDR1 ENHRY, CDR2 SYGVKD.

This chain joins TRBV12-5 and TRBJ1-2; no definite D call. This CDR3 is 13 amino acids long. Looked up from germline, CDR1 is LGHNT and CDR2 is FRNRAP. V was pared by 8 bases and J by 0 bases, with 10 bases between. This chain's CDR3 is CASHTAANYGYTF. DNA of the CDR3: TGTGCTAGTCACACCGCAGCTAACTATGGCTACACCTTC.

Ten or more counts support this clonotype. This sequence joins TRBV7-8 and TRBJ1-2, with a tentative D call TRBD1 (6 bases). The CDR3 runs to 16 residues. Germline V gene data show CDR1 as SGHVS and CDR2 as FQNEAQ. V was pared by 3 bases and J by 4 bases, with 18 bases between. CDR3 protein: CASSLDSWRPLYGYTF. CDR3 nucleotide sequence: TGTGCCAGCAGCTTGGACAGCTGGAGGCCCCTCTATGGCTACACCTTC. Combining the CDR3 with reference TRBV7-8 and TRBJ1-2 gives the whole variable domain GAGVSQSPRYKVAKRGQDVALRCDPISGHVSLFWYQQALGQGPEFLTYFQNEAQLDKSGLPSDRFFAERPEGSVSTLKIQRTQQEDSAVYLCASSLDSWRPLYGYTFGSGTRLTVV.

The rearrangement links TRBV6-2 or TRBV6-3 to TRBJ2-7; tentative D call: TRBD1 (7 bases). This CDR3 is 14 amino acids long. Trimming left V 5 bases short and J 3 bases short, with 14 bases between. Germline V gene lookup returns CDR1 MNHEY and CDR2 SVGEGT. CDR3 residues: CASSHGGQNYEQYV. Written as DNA, the CDR3 is TGTGCCAGCAGTCACGGGGGACAGAACTACGAGCAGTACGTC.

The rearrangement joins TRBV27 to TRBJ2-2; 8 bases are shared with TRBD1. CDR3 length: 15 amino acids. Germline values: CDR1 MNHEY, CDR2 SMNVEV (reference sequence). V trimming: 6 bases; J trimming: 4 bases; junction bases outside the gene matches: 7. The CDR3 nucleotides are TGTGCCAGCAGCTTCGGACAGGGTTTCACCGGGGAGCTGTTTTTT. Amino acid sequence: CASSFGQGFTGELFF.

About this clonotype itself: One base away lies a much larger clone, so this may be a sequencing read error. The chain carries TRBV7-3 and TRBJ2-5; D ambiguous. The CDR3 spans 19 residues. Between the trimmed V and J ends, which lost 5 bases and 5 bases, there was a span of 30 bases. Germline-derived CDR1 and CDR2 are SGHTA and FQGTGA. The CDR3 region is CASSIKTSLKFGDMETQYF. In DNA, the CDR3 is TGTGCCAGCAGCATAAAGACAAGTTTAAAGTTTGGGGATATGGAGACCCAGTACTTC.

Points on this clonotype: One end of the junction does not line up with germline, which may come from a read error. The rearrangement joins TRBV28 to TRBJ1-1; weak D call: TRBD1 (5 bases). Germline assignment: CDR1 MDHEN and CDR2 SYDVKM. The CDR3 consists of 13 residues. In DNA form, the CDR3 reads TGTGCCAACAGTCCCATGGGGCGGACTGAAGCTTTCTTT. It encodes CANSPMGRTEAFF.

The chain joins TRBV20-1 to TRBJ1-1; 7 positions agree with TRBD1. Germline CDR1 is DFQATT and CDR2 is SNEGSKA (reference sequence). V lost 0 bases and J lost 2; bases outside the gene matches: 12. The CDR3 spans 17 residues. The CDR3 DNA reads TGCAGTGCTAGAGATCCCGGGGGGGCAGGGGGTAACACTGAAGCTTTCTTT. This gives the protein CSARDPGGAGGNTEAFF.

The chain links TRBV28 to TRBJ1-2; possibly TRBD1 for D (5 bases). Germline values: CDR1 MDHEN, CDR2 SYDVKM. This CDR3 is 20 amino acids long. Trimming stripped 6 bases from V and 2 bases from J, with 31 bases between. The CDR3 DNA sequence: TGTGCCAGCAGCCACTCGGGGGTAGTGGCACAACCAGATCAGAACTATGGCTACACCTTC. Its translation is CASSHSGVVAQPDQNYGYTF.

Remarks on this clonotype: Just one base apart from a much larger clone, this may be a read error. The gene calls are TRBV4-2 and TRBJ2-2, with D perhaps being TRBD1 or TRBD2 (6 bases each). Germline CDR1 LGHNA, CDR2 YNFKEQ. The CDR3 loop spans 17 amino acids. DNA of the CDR3: TGTGCCAGCAGCCAAGATAAGAGGGGGTCCTTCCCCGGGGGGCTGTTTTTT. Encoded protein: CASSQDKRGSFPGGLFF.